This paragraph covers one T cell receptor (beta chain) sequence. Its antigen is not known. The sample originates from a study of CD8 T cells in ankylosing spondylitis. Quantitative 5'-RACE with molecular barcodes was used to make the TCR beta libraries. TCRdb processed the 5' RACE reads anew with MiXCR; each CDR3 protein has one entry. This sample has around 430,000 distinct CDR3 sequences, with approximately 17% found just once. Study-wide points: A motif of roughly eight highly homologous TCR beta variants was seen as apparently characteristic of ankylosing spondylitis blood. Disease-linked clones were reportedly significantly enriched in matched ankylosing spondylitis synovial fluid. Reactive arthritis synovial fluid and blood were previously reported to contain some motif variants. Clones linked to disease, bearing a CD8+ phenotype, were relatively rare in peripheral blood.

The V segment lost 1 base and the J segment 4 bases; nucleotides outside the gene matches: 5. Germline CDR1 SNHLY, CDR2 FYNNEI. The CDR3 totals 16 residues. Sequencing input: blood, either unsorted or a sorted T cell fraction (not recorded which). The sequence was obtained from a male donor with ankylosing spondylitis. This chain joins TRBV2 and TRBJ2-1, with 9 nucleotides matching TRBD2. The CDR3 coding sequence is TGTGCCAGCAGTGAAGAGGCTAGCGGGGCGTACAATGAGCAGTTCTTC. This codes for CASSEEASGAYNEQFF.